The 18 T cell receptor beta chains below were found in one sample sequenced in a study of T cell responses to AZD1222 COVID-19 vaccine. Here immunoSEQ multiplex PCR was the method, and the copy in TCRdb shows in-frame clones only, minus some. The sample consists of 150,000 to 200,000 clones, 80% to 95% of them appearing once. The sequences come from peripheral blood, collected 28 days after the second AZD1222 dose. The receptors stem from an adult who received the AZD1222 COVID-19 vaccine.

This clone has more than one count but fewer than ten. The chain combines TRBV6-2 or TRBV6-3 with TRBJ2-1; 11 bases align to TRBD2. The junction had 1 base not matched to a gene; V was cut back by 5 bases and J by 4 bases. Germline V lookup: CDR1 MNHEY, CDR2 SVGEGT. The CDR3 consists of 14 residues. The CDR3 nucleotides are TGTGCCAGCAGTACTAGCGGGGGTTACAATGAGCAGTTCTTC. It specifies CASSTSGGYNEQFF.

V usage is TRBV27 and J usage is TRBJ1-1; possibly TRBD1 for D (5 bases). Germline CDR1 and CDR2: MNHEY and SMNVEV (reference sequence). V gave up 5 bases and J gave up 2 bases, with 15 bases separating them. The CDR3 spans 15 residues. The CDR3 loop reads CASSTYLQGNTEAFF. The DNA of the CDR3 is TGTGCCAGCAGTACCTACCTCCAGGGAAACACTGAAGCTTTCTTT.

The rearrangement joins TRBV3-1 (or the pseudogene TRBV3-2) to TRBJ2-7; a possible D gene is TRBD2 (5 bases). This CDR3 has 18 amino acids. Germline V lookup: CDR1 LGHDT, CDR2 YNNKEL (reference sequence). Trimming took 2 bases from V and 12 from J, leaving 32 bases between them. CDR3 DNA: TGTGCCAGCAGCCAATTCGAGGGCCTACGGCCTCTGGTCAGGAACCCGTACTTC. It specifies CASSQFEGLRPLVRNPYF.

This chain joins TRBV5-6 and TRBJ1-6; D not resolved. The ends were cut back, 7 bases at V and 5 bases at J, with 10 bases in the middle. There are 13 residues in the CDR3. The germline V gene encodes CDR1 SGHDT and CDR2 YYEEEE. The CDR3 region has the DNA TGTGCCAGCGGGAGGACGAATAATTCACCCCTCCACTTT. It yields the protein CASGRTNNSPLHF.

The CDR3 DNA sequence: TGTGCCAGCAGTATACAGGGCAATGAGCAGTTCTTC. Translating gives CASSIQGNEQFF. V is TRBV6-5 and J is TRBJ2-1, with D possibly being TRBD1 (6 bases). This CDR3 has 12 amino acids. Germline-derived CDR1 and CDR2 are MNHEY and SVGAGI. Trimming removed 5 bases at V and 6 bases at J, with 8 bases between.

The genes are TRBV21-1 and TRBJ1-5. TRBV21-1 is a listed pseudogene. CDR3 length: 18 amino acids. CDR3 sequence: CASSKSRGQGGSNQPQHF. The CDR3 DNA reads TGTGCCAGCAGCAAGTCACGGGGGCAAGGGGGTTCAAATCAGCCCCAGCATTTT.

The chain combines TRBV12-3 or TRBV12-4 with TRBJ1-5; D is undetermined. Trimming removed 1 base at V and 5 bases at J, with 3 bases between. The CDR3 sequence is 12 residues long. The CDR3 nucleotides read TGTGCCAGCAGTTTAGGCTATCAGCCCCAGCATTTT. This encodes CASSLGYQPQHF.

This chain links TRBV28 with TRBJ2-1; no clear D. Germline V gene data show CDR1 as MDHEN and CDR2 as SYDVKM. V shed 5 bases and J shed 5 bases, with 7 bases lying between them. The CDR3 loop spans 12 amino acids. DNA for the CDR3: TGTGCCAGCAGTGCCCAGAACAATGAGCAGTTCTTC. It yields the protein CASSAQNNEQFF. The variable domain in full, with the rest retrieved from reference TRBV28 and TRBJ2-1, is DVKVTQSSRYLVKRTGEKVFLECVQDMDHENMFWYRQDPGLGLRLIYFSYDVKMKEKGDIPEGYSVSREKKERFSLILESASTNQTSMYLCASSAQNNEQFFGPGTRLTVL.

The chain employs TRBV24-1 and TRBJ2-3; TRBD1 aligns across 10 bases. This CDR3 has 14 residues. Looked up from germline, CDR1 is KGHDR and CDR2 is SFDVKD. The junction had 3 bases not matched to a gene; V was cut back by 9 bases and J by 1 base. The CDR3: CATSGTGGTDTQYF. The CDR3 nucleotides are TGTGCCACCTCCGGGACAGGGGGCACAGATACGCAGTATTTT.

The rearrangement uses TRBV27 and TRBJ2-7; possibly TRBD2 for D (5 bases). Germline V lookup: CDR1 MNHEY, CDR2 SMNVEV (reference sequence). V lost 3 bases and J 2 bases, leaving 11 bases between the germline ends. This CDR3 is 14 amino acids long. CDR3 amino acids: CASSFLGIAYEQYF. In nucleotides, the CDR3 is TGTGCCAGCAGTTTCCTCGGGATTGCCTACGAGCAGTACTTC.

The chain has TRBV24-1 and TRBJ2-5; the match to TRBD1 covers 8 bases. V gave up 2 bases and J gave up 7 bases; unmatched junction bases: 11. This CDR3 comprises 16 residues. CDR1 is KGHDR, CDR2 SFDVKD, per germline. The CDR3 region has the DNA TGTGCCACCAGTGATTCCGGGACAGGAGCCGCTGGGACCCAGTACTTC. This encodes CATSDSGTGAAGTQYF.

This clone occurred a few times. The chain employs TRBV19 and TRBJ2-1, with a possible D match to TRBD1 (5 bases). CDR1 and CDR2 from the germline V gene are LNHDA and SQIVND (reference sequence). The V end was cut by 4 bases, the J end by 4 bases, with 5 bases between. The length of the CDR3 is 12 residues. The CDR3 DNA reads as TGTGCCAGTAGTAGACAGTACAATGAGCAGTTCTTC. Translating gives CASSRQYNEQFF. The full variable domain, completed using reference TRBV19 and TRBJ2-1, is DGGITQSPKYLFRKEGQNVTLSCEQNLNHDAMYWYRQDPGQGLRLIYYSQIVNDFQKGDIAEGYSVSREKKESFPLTVTSAQKNPTAFYLCASSRQYNEQFFGPGTRLTVL.

The chain carries TRBV27 and TRBJ2-2, with TRBD2 identical over 7 bases. J gave up 5 bases and V 2 bases, and 5 bases lay outside the gene matches. CDR3 length: 15 amino acids. The germline V gene has CDR1 MNHEY and CDR2 SMNVEV (reference sequence). CDR3 protein: CASSLSGAGTGELFF. The CDR3 DNA is TGTGCCAGCAGTTTAAGCGGGGCTGGTACCGGGGAGCTGTTTTTT.

This clone was seen a single time. This chain joins TRBV9 and TRBJ1-1; TRBD1 agrees at 9 bases. This CDR3 has 14 residues. Germline lookup yields CDR1 SGDLS and CDR2 YYNGEE. V shed 3 bases, J shed 3 bases, and the junction held 3 bases outside the gene matches. DNA for the CDR3: TGTGCCAGCAGCGAGGGGACAGGGTACACTGAAGCTTTCTTT. Translating it yields CASSEGTGYTEAFF.

The genes are TRBV7-7 and TRBJ2-5; TRBD2 agrees at 12 bases. Unmatched junction bases numbered 8, after V lost 2 bases and J lost 1 base. Germline V CDR1 and CDR2: SSHAT, FNYEAQ (reference sequence). There are 18 residues in the CDR3. CDR3 region: CASSLRLAGVGLQETQYF. In DNA, the CDR3 is TGTGCCAGCAGCTTAAGACTAGCGGGAGTCGGGCTCCAAGAGACCCAGTACTTC.

This clone was seen more than once but under ten times. This chain uses TRBV12-3 or TRBV12-4 with TRBJ2-1; unclear D gene. CDR3 length equals 13 residues. V was clipped by 7 bases and J by 7 bases, with 14 bases between them. The CDR3 spells CASTPFLGNEQFF. CDR3 bases: TGTGCCAGCACCCCTTTCCTAGGGAATGAGCAGTTCTTC.

The rearrangement joins TRBV2 to TRBJ1-5, with D unresolved. Germline-derived CDR1 and CDR2 are SNHLY and FYNNEI. The germline V and J ends were trimmed by 8 bases and 3 bases, with 11 bases remaining between them. The length of the CDR3 is 13 residues. As DNA, the CDR3 is TGTGCCAGCTCTAGGGAGCACAATCAGCCCCAGCATTTT. It codes for CASSREHNQPQHF.

The chain has TRBV7-2 and TRBJ1-6; 7 bases fit TRBD1. Per germline, CDR1 SGHTA and CDR2 FQGNSA. With V trimmed by 3 bases and J by 7 bases, 6 bases remained unmatched. The CDR3 is 15 amino acids. Here the CDR3 reads CASSLGQSKNSPLHF. The CDR3, as DNA: TGTGCCAGCAGCTTGGGACAGTCTAAAAATTCACCCCTCCACTTT.